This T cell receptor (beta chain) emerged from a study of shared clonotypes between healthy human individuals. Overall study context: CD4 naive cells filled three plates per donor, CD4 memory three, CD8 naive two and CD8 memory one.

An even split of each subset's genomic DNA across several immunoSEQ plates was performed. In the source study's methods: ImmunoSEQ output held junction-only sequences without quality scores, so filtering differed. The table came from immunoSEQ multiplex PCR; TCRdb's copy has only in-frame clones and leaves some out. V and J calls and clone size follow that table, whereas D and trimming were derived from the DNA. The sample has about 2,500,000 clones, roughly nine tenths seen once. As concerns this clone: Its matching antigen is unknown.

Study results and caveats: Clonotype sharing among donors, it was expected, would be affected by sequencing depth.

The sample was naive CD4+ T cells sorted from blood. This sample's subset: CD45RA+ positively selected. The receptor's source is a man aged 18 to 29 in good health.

Here the CDR3 DNA reads TGTGCCAGCAGCAACCCGACAGTTATGTATAATTCACCCCTCCACTTT. Protein product: CASSNPTVMYNSPLHF. The chain uses TRBV9 and TRBJ1-6, with a tentative D call TRBD1 (5 bases). Between the trimmed V and J ends, which lost 4 bases and 4 bases, there was a span of 15 bases. Germline-derived CDR1 and CDR2 are SGDLS and YYNGEE. The CDR3 length is 16 residues.